This T cell receptor beta chain was sequenced during a study of identifying expanded T cells in peripheral blood. Collection occurred without any documented infections or immune events in donors. Germline V gives CDR1 LGHNA, CDR2 YSLEER. The CDR3 runs to 15 residues. Trimming stripped 2 bases from V and 2 bases from J, with 13 bases between. On this clone itself: What it binds is not known.

Profiling relied on immunoSEQ multiplex PCR, and the TCRdb table lists in-frame clones only, not all of them. The data contain about 100,000 clones, 87% of them singletons. General study results and limits: Over approximately two and four weeks, about 15 and 18 clones changed, versus around 1.2 between replicates. Across healthy donors, higher total template counts meant significantly greater approximately two-week count variance.

The receptor was isolated from a person aged 18 to 75 in good health. The material sequenced was blood. V is TRBV4-3 and J is TRBJ2-7; D remains ambiguous. The CDR3 region is CASSQLPLPPYEQYF. In DNA, the CDR3 is TGCGCCAGCAGCCAATTGCCCCTTCCCCCCTACGAGCAGTACTTC.